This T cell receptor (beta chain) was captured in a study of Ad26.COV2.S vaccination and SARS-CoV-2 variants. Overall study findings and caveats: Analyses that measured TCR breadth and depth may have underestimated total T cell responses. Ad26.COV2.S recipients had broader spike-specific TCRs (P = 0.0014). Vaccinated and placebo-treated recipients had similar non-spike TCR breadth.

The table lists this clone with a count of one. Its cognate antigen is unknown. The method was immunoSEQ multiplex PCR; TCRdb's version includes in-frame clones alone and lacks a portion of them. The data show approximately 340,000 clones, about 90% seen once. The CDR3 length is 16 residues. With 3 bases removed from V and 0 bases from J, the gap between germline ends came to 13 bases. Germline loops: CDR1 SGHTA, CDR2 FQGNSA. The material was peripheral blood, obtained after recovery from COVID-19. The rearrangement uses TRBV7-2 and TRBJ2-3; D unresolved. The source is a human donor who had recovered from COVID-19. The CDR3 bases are TGTGCCAGCAGCTTGAGACGCTCCTCTAGCACAGATACGCAGTATTTT. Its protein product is CASSLRRSSSTDTQYF.